These 22 T cell receptor beta chains were all obtained from the same sample, sequenced in a study of tumor and adjacent non-tumor tissue in lung cancer. No cell sorting was done before RNA was extracted from the tissue. Three rounds of nested PCR, following a modified ARM-PCR protocol, produced the TCRbeta library. MiXCR, applied by TCRdb to the multiplex PCR reads, yields one record per CDR3 protein. The data hold 120,000 to 150,000 distinct CDR3 sequences, with around 61% observed a single time. The specimen was lung tumor tissue. All receptors derive from a man in his sixties with small cell lung cancer.

This clonotype was counted a few times. A much larger clone is a single base away; this may be a read error. J is TRBJ1-5 and V is TRBV11-3; D is unresolved. Germline CDR1 and CDR2: SGHNT and YENEEA. The CDR3 extends over 11 amino acids. CDR3: CSSSTYQPQHF. CDR3 DNA sequence: TGTTCCAGCAGCACTTATCAGCCCCAGCATTTT.

With regard to this clonotype: Its ends do not fully match the called genes, so a read error is possible. CDR3 nucleotides: TGTGACAGCAGTCCGAGTAGGGGAGCGCGTCGGGGGCAAGAGACCCAGTACTTC. Residues: CDSSPSRGARRGQETQYF. This chain uses TRBV6-6 with TRBJ2-5; maybe TRBD2 (6 bases). The CDR3 length is 18 residues. Germline CDR1 reads MNHNY; CDR2 reads SVGAGI (reference sequence).

A note on this clonotype: No conserved phenylalanine or tryptophan ends this CDR3, so it is likely a read error. The chain has TRBV6-5 and TRBJ2-5, with D tentatively TRBD1 (6 bases). Germline V gives CDR1 MNHEY, CDR2 SVGAGI. The CDR3 contains 14 residues. CDR3 sequence (DNA): TGTGCCAACAGTTCTCAGGGGACCCAAGAGACCCAGTACTTA. Translating gives CANSSQGTQETQYL.

The chain has TRBV5-4 and TRBJ2-1; TRBD2 is a possible D gene (6 bases). Germline V gives CDR1 SGHNT, CDR2 YYREEE (reference sequence). The CDR3 runs to 16 residues. The V gene lost 4 bases and the J gene lost 3 bases, with 17 bases spanning the gap. The CDR3 bases are TGTGCCAGCAGCGGGATAGCGGCGACAAACTACAATGAGCAGTTCTTC. Protein product: CASSGIAATNYNEQFF.

With respect to this clonotype: A junction boundary mismatches the germline segment, possibly from a read error. This chain connects TRBV20-1 to TRBJ2-1, with D maybe TRBD2 (6 bases). Germline CDR1 and CDR2: DFQATT and SNEGSKA (reference sequence). This CDR3 comprises 12 residues. CDR3 sequence: CSAQMLASGQSF. The CDR3 DNA reads TGCAGTGCCCAAATGCTAGCGTCTGGGCAGTCCTTC.

As concerns this clonotype: At one boundary the junction diverges from the germline segment, which might be a read error. The chain is built from TRBV29-1 and TRBJ2-7; 8 nucleotides line up with TRBD1. The germline gives CDR1 SQVTM, CDR2 ANQGSEA. CDR3 length equals 12 residues. CDR3 amino acids: CSARTGLDEQYF. The CDR3 DNA follows: TGCAGCGCTAGGACAGGGCTCGACGAGCAGTATTTC.

The rearrangement links TRBV5-4 to TRBJ1-4; 7 bases fit TRBD1. This CDR3 contains 15 residues. The trim removed 3 bases at V and 0 bases at J, leaving 2 bases unmatched. In germline, CDR1 is SGHNT, CDR2 YYREEE (reference sequence). CDR3 nucleotide sequence: TGTGCCAGCAGCTGGGACAGTGCAACTAATGAAAAACTGTTTTTT. Residues: CASSWDSATNEKLFF.

This clonotype showed up just once. At one boundary the junction diverges from the germline segment, which might be a read error. The chain couples TRBV11-2 to TRBJ2-1; 12 bases line up with TRBD2. The CDR3 sequence is 15 residues long. Germline V gives CDR1 SGHAT, CDR2 FQNNGV. The CDR3 coding sequence is TGTGCCAATAGCCACGGACTAGCGGGAAACAAAGAGCAGTTCTTC. Translation gives CANSHGLAGNKEQFF.

In the case of this clonotype: The conserved closing phenylalanine or tryptophan is absent in this CDR3, likely reflecting a read error. The gene calls are TRBV6-2 or TRBV6-3 and TRBJ2-3; a weak D match, TRBD1 (6 bases). The germline CDR1 and CDR2 sequences are MNHEY and SVGEGT. CDR3 length: 16 residues. The CDR3 region is CASSNQQGRRTDTQYL. Written as DNA, the CDR3 is TGTGCAAGCAGCAATCAACAGGGTAGGAGGACAGATACGCAGTATCTT.

Remarks on this clonotype: A read error may be the cause here, since a much bigger clone is one base away. The chain joins TRBV20-1 to TRBJ2-7, with D unclear. The CDR3 sequence is 16 residues long. Looked up from germline, CDR1 is DFQATT and CDR2 is SNEGSKA (reference sequence). The CDR3 protein is CSDRDLSGKRTPEQYF. The CDR3 DNA reads TGCAGTGATAGAGATCTGTCGGGTAAGAGGACGCCCGAGCAGTACTTC.

The sample holds many counts of this clonotype. The chain couples TRBV11-2 to TRBJ2-7; TRBD1 is a possible D gene (5 bases). Germline CDR1 reads SGHAT; CDR2 reads FQNNGV. The CDR3 length is 13 residues. V lost 1 base and J 3 bases, leaving 7 bases between the germline ends. This CDR3 reads CASSLGGNYEQYV. The DNA for the CDR3 is TGTGCCAGCAGCTTAGGGGGCAACTACGAGCAGTACGTC.

The chain carries TRBV7-2 and TRBJ2-3; TRBD2 matches at 10 bases. The germline V gene has CDR1 SGHTA and CDR2 FQGNSA. The J segment lost 1 base and the V segment lost 5 bases, leaving 6 bases of the junction unmatched. This CDR3 is built from 16 residues. This CDR3 is CASSRRTSGRTDTQYF. Written as DNA, the CDR3 is TGTGCCAGCAGCAGACGGACTAGCGGACGCACAGATACGCAGTATTTT.

The chain is built from TRBV10-3 and TRBJ2-2, with D unresolved. This CDR3 comprises 16 residues. Trimming took 6 bases from V and 2 from J, leaving 16 bases between them. The V gene's germline CDR1 is ENHRY and CDR2 SYGVKD. CDR3 region: CAIRGSSGRNTGELFF. The CDR3 region has the DNA TGTGCCATCAGGGGATCCAGTGGAAGAAACACCGGGGAGCTGTTTTTT.

The chain carries TRBV4-1 and TRBJ1-3; no definite D call. The V end was cut by 2 bases, the J end by 2 bases, with 7 bases between. Germline V gene data show CDR1 as MGHRA and CDR2 as YSYEKL. This CDR3 has 14 residues. The CDR3 loop is CASSQTAPGNTIYF. As DNA, the CDR3 is TGCGCCAGCAGCCAAACGGCACCTGGAAACACCATATATTTT.

This clonotype was seen only a few times. The chain combines TRBV30 with TRBJ1-6; tentatively, D is TRBD1 (6 bases). The CDR3 sequence is 17 residues long. Germline V gene data show CDR1 as GTSNPN and CDR2 as SVGIG (reference sequence). V lost 4 bases, J lost 4 bases, and 20 bases lay in between. The CDR3 loop reads CAWKRGLNQGYNSPLHF. DNA of the CDR3: TGTGCCTGGAAGAGGGGACTTAACCAGGGGTATAATTCACCCCTCCACTTT.

As to this clonotype: This could be a read error, since a much larger clone is one nucleotide away. This chain links TRBV12-3 or TRBV12-4 with TRBJ2-5; maybe TRBD2 (7 bases). Trimming shortened V by 2 bases and J by 4 bases, and 11 bases separated the two germline ends. The CDR3 covers 14 residues. CDR3 sequence: CASSLCGGPETQYF. The CDR3, as DNA: TGTGCCAGCAGTTTATGCGGGGGCCCAGAGACCCAGTACTTC.

Details on this clonotype: One junction end does not reproduce the germline sequence, and a read error may be involved. J is TRBJ1-5 and V is TRBV20-1; D not resolved. This CDR3 has 15 amino acids. Germline loops: CDR1 DFQATT, CDR2 SNEGSKA (reference sequence). The CDR3 sequence: CNASHLGTNNQPQHF. The CDR3 bases are TGCAATGCTAGTCACCTGGGCACAAACAATCAGCCCCAGCATTTT.

This clonotype was seen more than once but under ten times. The chain carries TRBV4-1 and TRBJ2-3, with 8 bases identical to TRBD2. Germline CDR1 is MGHRA and CDR2 is YSYEKL. Germline trimming cut 4 bases from V and 2 bases from J; bases unmatched to any gene: 17. The CDR3 extends over 19 amino acids. The CDR3 DNA sequence: TGCGCCAGCAGCCGCCGACCCCGGGAGGGGGGAGGGATCACAGATACGCAGTATTTT. As protein: CASSRRPREGGGITDTQYF.

The rearrangement links TRBV11-3 to TRBJ2-1; TRBD2 might be the D (5 bases). Trimming removed 4 bases from V and 13 bases from J, with 23 bases in between. There are 15 residues in the CDR3. CDR1 is SGHNT and CDR2 is YENEEA in the germline V gene. The CDR3 protein is CASSSRTQRDGEQFF. CDR3 in DNA: TGTGCCAGCAGCTCCAGGACTCAGAGAGACGGTGAACAGTTCTTC.

With regard to this clonotype: A much larger clone lies a single base off, so this may be a read error. The chain uses TRBV5-4 and TRBJ2-3, with a weak D call TRBD1 (5 bases). V was shortened by 2 bases and J by 7 bases, with 8 bases between the two germline ends. Germline CDR1 and CDR2: SGHNT and YYREEE (reference sequence). The CDR3 length is 12 residues. DNA for the CDR3: TGTGCCAGCAGCTTCGACAGTTATACGCAGTATTTT. Translation gives CASSFDSYTQYF.

Worth noting for this clonotype: Sequence at one end of the junction differs from germline and may be a read error. V is TRBV11-1 and J is TRBJ2-1, with D possibly being TRBD2 (5 bases). The CDR3 length is 15 residues. Germline assignment: CDR1 SGHAT and CDR2 FQDESV (reference sequence). The CDR3 here is CARSFLAGESNEQFF. DNA for the CDR3: TGTGCCAGAAGCTTTCTAGCAGGAGAGAGCAATGAGCAGTTCTTC.

As DNA, the CDR3 is TGTGTCAGTAGCTCCCCAGGGACTGAAGAGACCCAGTACTTC. Its protein is CVSSSPGTEETQYF. V is TRBV7-9 and J is TRBJ2-5; TRBD2 is a possible D gene (6 bases). The CDR3 spans 14 residues. Germline V gene sequence: CDR1 SEHNR, CDR2 FQNEAQ (reference sequence). Looking up the rest from reference TRBV7-9 and TRBJ2-5 gives the full variable domain: DTGVSQNPRHKITKRGQNVTFRCDPISEHNRLYWYRQTLGQGPEFLTYFQNEAQLEKSRLLSDRFSAERPKGSFSTLEIQRTEQGDSAMYLCVSSSPGTEETQYFGPGTRLLVL.